Included here is one T cell receptor (beta chain) sequence, with context. The antigen it binds to is not known. The input lacks base qualities; no much larger clone sits a single base away. Libraries were prepared through the immunoSEQ multiplex PCR assay. A mixture of 60 forward primers for TCR Vbeta segments and 13 reverse primers for TCR Jbeta segments was used in the multiplex PCR. A multiplex PCR assay on genomic DNA amplified the CDR3 region of rearranged TCR beta genes. The amplified TCR beta libraries were sequenced on the Illumina HiSeq System as 87-base-pair reads. On the study's bioinformatics: A later analysis counted approximately 84 million unique TCR beta chains across the 640 or so repertoires, and about 10 million of these chains were shared by at least two donors. To remove PCR and sequencing errors, raw reads were error-corrected and collapsed into unique sequences using a nearest-neighbor algorithm that merged closely related sequences. V, D and J gene segments were assigned by aligning CDR3 sequences to IMGT reference sequences. For a sequence to be retained, a match of at least six nucleotides was required to both a V gene segment and a J gene segment. A rearrangement was called productive if the CDR3 had no stop codons and remained in frame with V and J, and every other rearrangement was called non-productive. CDR3 was defined by IMGT convention, running from the second conserved V-encoded cysteine to the conserved J-encoded phenylalanine. In an earlier analysis of around 640 of the donors, sequences lacking an unambiguous match to a single V gene segment were excluded. An earlier analysis of around 600 of the donors classified V segments as functional when productive rearrangements were above 56.7% and as segregating when the standard deviation between donors was above 5%. A statistical classification framework was built to diagnose cytomegalovirus status from the catalog of TCR beta chain sequences. A later analysis assigned V and J genes by comparing TCR nucleotide sequences with IMGT/GENE-DB human TR gene sequences. A later analysis assigned CDR3 sequences and most-parsimonious VDJ recombination scenarios with the TCRdist pipeline. A later analysis defined each TCR beta chain by its CDR3 amino acid sequence plus V-gene family, and excluded reads lacking a unique V-gene family. A later analysis removed nearly 600 highly shared, low-generation-probability nucleotide sequences to deal with suspected cross-contamination and a sequencing artifact. A later analysis calculated a clonal expansion index for each public chain from normalized within-repertoire ranks of inferred template counts. Generation probabilities in a later analysis came from a VDJ recombination model fitted to out-of-frame rearrangements, and those results were checked against IGoR. A later analysis scored TCR-TCR, TCR-HLA and TCR-CMV co-occurrence with hypergeometric tests, applying a repertoire-size bias correction to TCR pairs. In a later analysis, false discovery rates were estimated by permuting HLA or CMV assignments 20 times. In a later analysis, co-occurring TCRs were grouped using DBSCAN, with TCRdist sequence similarity added in when clustering inside HLA-allele-positive subsets. Repertoires with fewer than 30,000 or more than 120,000 public chains were left out of co-occurrence clustering, as were roughly five repertoires with anomalous nucleotide sharing. The immuneACCESS repertoire file appears here via TCRdb, limited to in-frame rearrangements. These files lack a portion of the clones; in checked studies, under half of the deficit traces to unresolved V genes, and the cause of the others is not known. V and J calls and clone size are as listed in that table; D and trimming were resolved from the DNA. This sample holds under 300,000 clones; around 80% were observed only once. Around 8.3% of the sample goes to the ten largest clones.

The sample is drawn from a study of cytomegalovirus exposure and HLA in healthy donors (dated by TCRdb to about 2017). In the study overall: An earlier analysis of several hundred of the donors reported approximately 300 Gb of sequence data and about 120 million unique TCR beta sequences obtained from around 170 million T cells. About 280 gigabases of sequencing data and roughly 80 million unique TCR sequences made up an early release that covered around 640 HLA-typed donors. Of the 300 to 500 genotyped donors, over 80% were placed in the genetic ancestry cluster associated with self-reported Caucasian donors. The study aimed to test whether cataloging public T cell receptors could reveal signatures of past pathogen exposure. The study used immunosequencing to profile the T cell repertoires of approximately 650 subjects and linked those repertoires to cytomegalovirus serostatus. A separate validation cohort of 100 to 150 different subjects was used in addition to the approximately 700-subject first cohort. High-throughput TCR immunosequencing, statistical association of individual TCRs with disease status, and machine learning were combined to predict cytomegalovirus infection status. In a later analysis, previously published TCR beta repertoires from 666 donors were re-analyzed and high-resolution HLA genotyping was added so that TCR occurrence patterns could be studied. Rather than drawing on any new phenotypic data, the later analysis identified candidate immune exposures from TCR beta sequences and the way those sequences occurred across donors. In an earlier analysis of several hundred of the donors, high-throughput TCR beta sequencing was used to judge whether each TCR beta V gene segment behaved as functional or pseudogenic. Donor age, sex, ethnicity and CMV serostatus were compiled alongside the repertoire data. In a later genetic analysis, genome-wide SNP genotypes for about three fifths of the roughly 670 donors were used, and that subset was treated as a discovery cohort. Every discovery cohort repertoire had been produced on one sequencing platform. HLA typing covered class I and class II loci at four-digit resolution. The number of donors typed differed by locus, with roughly 620-640 for A, B, C, DRB1 and DQB1, roughly 520 for DQA1, 606 for DPA1, and some 440 for DPB1. Because of strong linkage in the cohort, roughly five DR-DQ haplotypes were treated as single units for association and clustering. Among 300 to 450 genotyped donors of the cohort, an average of roughly 240,000 unique TCR beta nucleotide sequences were sequenced per donor, approximately 20% of them non-productive. Results and caveats for the whole study, not just this receptor: An earlier analysis of some 560 of the donors showed that most TCR beta V segments appeared in productive rearrangements either about 87% or about 30% of the time, which broadly matched IMGT annotations. A later analysis reported that several top co-occurrence clusters appeared linked to parvovirus B19, influenza, CMV and Epstein-Barr virus. In a later analysis, the rate of TCR association differed among HLA loci, with DRB1 alleles having the most associated TCRs and HLA-C alleles having the fewest. Because the 87-base-pair reads could not distinguish some IMGT-functional V segments, including TRBV6-2 and TRBV6-3, those segments were excluded. Across donors, most TCR sequences were observed very rarely, whereas some public TCRs were present in many individuals. About 15 rarely observed V segments, including chromosome 9 orphons, were excluded from the earlier analysis of just under 600 of the donors because counts were too low. Specific HLA alleles were associated with over 15,000 TCR beta sequences at a false discovery rate of 0.05 in a later analysis. Correlated functional status among segregating V segments might be attributable to linkage disequilibrium, but an unknown experimental factor could not be ruled out. A few of the identified cytomegalovirus-associated TCR beta chains were confirmed in vitro to be specific for cytomegalovirus antigens. According to a later genetic analysis, donors in an Asian-associated ancestry cluster had fewer N-insertions in productive TCRs than the approximately 700-donor mean. The sequencing pipeline was judged likely to have produced a cluster of highly shared sequence variants as a technical artifact. Immune exposure information for the cohort was limited to CMV serostatus. Roughly uniform sequencing depth across donors was assumed in presence/absence analyses, although this assumption may not hold. Because HLA typing was unavailable for some donors at each locus, only the typed subset was used in association tests. According to the authors, the approach could potentially be generalized to other disease states and immunological phenotypes. In a later analysis, most CMV-associated TCR beta chains were found to appear HLA-restricted, with HLA associations seemingly driven largely by CMV exposure. In the study, approximately 160 TCR beta chains were listed as associated with cytomegalovirus. In a later analysis, HLA-associated TCR beta chains were found to be more clonally expanded and to have lower generation probabilities than equally common non-associated chains. A further reported finding was that TCR beta sequences accurately predicted the HLA-A and HLA-B alleles for most subjects in the first cohort. In a later genetic analysis, a missense DCLRE1C variant was associated with V-gene and J-gene trimming of TCR beta chains, and the association was replicated in an independent cohort. This cohort had only TCR beta chains sequenced, and the lack of alpha or paired-chain data limited which features could be detected. Assigning TCR associations to individual alleles was difficult when HLA alleles, especially DR and DQ, strongly co-occurred. Cytomegalovirus status was reported to be diagnosed by the classifier with high specificity and sensitivity in both the original and validation cohorts.

Including cysteine and phenylalanine, the CDR3 has 15 amino acids. Kept here is only the CDR3 DNA, which spans 45 bases and is read in frame from base 1. The germline V end is reduced by 6 bases and the J end by 7 bases; junction bases left unmatched: 8. CDR1 and CDR2 are read off the germline V gene (reference sequence) as SSHAT and FNYEAQ. In total, roughly 710 healthy bone marrow donors made up the cohort. All cohort members were sampled while nominally healthy, although unrecorded immune exposures were likely present. The donor tested CMV seropositive and was one of the 289 seropositive cohort members. Each donor provided a peripheral blood sample, and peripheral blood mononuclear cells were used for TCR beta sequencing. The Qiagen DNeasy Blood Extraction Kit was used to extract genomic DNA from the blood cell samples.

Sample: PBMCs. The TCR was taken from a woman aged 60-70 years in good health and CMV-seropositive. The rearrangement joined TRBV7-7 to TRBJ2-1, with 11 junctional bases fitting TRBD2. The nucleotides are TGTGCCAGCAGTTTGACTAGCGGGATGGGGAATGAGCAGTTCTTC. Its coded protein is CASSLTSGMGNEQFF.